The 22 T cell receptor beta chains below come from one sample, sequenced in a study of memory CD4+ T cells and cytomegalovirus serostatus. Single viable CD3+CD4+CD8-CD45RO+ cells were sorted as the memory CD4+ T cells. Some clones are missing from TCRdb's copy, which holds only in-frame ones; the method was immunoSEQ multiplex PCR. The table has tens of thousands of clones, about three quarters seen once; the top ten hold about 0.95%. Sequenced material: memory CD4+ T cells from blood. These receptors were taken from an adult in good health and CMV-seronegative.

This clone was observed a few times. V and J are TRBV19 and TRBJ1-2; weak D call: TRBD1 (5 bases). Looked up from germline, CDR1 is LNHDA and CDR2 is SQIVND (reference sequence). Trimming cost V 3 bases and J 5 bases, with 16 bases left between them. This CDR3 has 15 residues. The CDR3 loop reads CASSIWEGAWYGYTF. The CDR3 DNA sequence: TGTGCCAGTAGTATTTGGGAAGGGGCCTGGTATGGCTACACCTTC.

The chain combines TRBV6-1 with TRBJ1-5; no clear D gene. Trimming left V 5 bases short and J 3 bases short, with 8 bases between. CDR3 length: 13 residues. Germline loops: CDR1 MNHNS, CDR2 SASEGT. The CDR3 DNA reads as TGTGCCAGCAGTAAAGTATCCAATCAGCCCCAGCATTTT. Translation gives CASSKVSNQPQHF.

This clone showed up just a few times. V is TRBV18 and J is TRBJ1-5; perhaps TRBD1 as D (5 bases). Between the trimmed V and J ends, which lost 5 bases and 2 bases, there was a span of 13 bases. Germline V gene lookup returns CDR1 KGHSH and CDR2 LQKENI. CDR3 length equals 15 residues. CDR3 protein: CASSTGTSGNQPQHF. CDR3 DNA: TGTGCCAGCTCAACCGGGACTTCGGGCAATCAGCCCCAGCATTTT.

The chain recombines TRBV20-1 with TRBJ2-1, with unresolved D. Germline assignment: CDR1 DFQATT and CDR2 SNEGSKA (reference sequence). Trimming pared 3 bases from V and 5 bases from J, leaving 5 bases between. The CDR3 length is 11 residues. This CDR3 reads CSASDNNEQFF. The CDR3 DNA reads TGCAGTGCTAGCGATAACAATGAGCAGTTCTTC.

The rearrangement links TRBV7-7 to TRBJ1-4; 11 positions agree with TRBD1. There are 14 residues in the CDR3. J gave up 8 bases and V 5 bases, and 4 bases lay outside the gene matches. The germline V gene encodes CDR1 SSHAT and CDR2 FNYEAQ (reference sequence). In DNA, the CDR3 is TGTGCCAGCAGCACCGGGACAGGGGGAGAAAAACTGTTTTTT. Protein sequence: CASSTGTGGEKLFF.

This clone turned up a few times. The chain joins TRBV30 to TRBJ1-5, with 7 nucleotides matching TRBD1. The junction had 3 bases not matched to a gene; V was cut back by 1 base and J by 3 bases. The germline CDR1 and CDR2 sequences are GTSNPN and SVGIG (reference sequence). This CDR3 has 14 amino acids. DNA of the CDR3: TGTGCCTGGAGTGAAGGACAGGACAATCAGCCCCAGCATTTT. As protein: CAWSEGQDNQPQHF.

The chain uses TRBV7-9 and TRBJ2-7; 7 bases align to TRBD2. The ends lost 5 bases at V and 2 bases at J; junction bases unmatched: 18. The CDR3 covers 18 residues. The germline CDR1 and CDR2 sequences are SEHNR and FQNEAQ (reference sequence). CDR3: CASSPVREGGRITYEQYF. The CDR3 DNA is TGTGCCAGCAGCCCTGTGAGGGAGGGCGGGCGGATCACCTACGAGCAGTACTTC.

This chain uses TRBV5-1 with TRBJ2-4, with 12 nucleotides matching TRBD2. Germline CDR1 is SGHRS and CDR2 is YFSETQ. The CDR3 totals 18 residues. V shed 0 bases, J shed 0 bases, and the junction held 4 bases outside the gene matches. The CDR3 protein is CASSLGTSGALAKNIQYF. The CDR3 DNA sequence: TGCGCCAGCAGCTTGGGGACTAGCGGGGCCCTAGCCAAAAACATTCAGTACTTC.

The chain carries TRBV29-1 and TRBJ2-3; 7 bases fit TRBD1. The germline CDR1 and CDR2 sequences are SQVTM and ANQGSEA. CDR3 length: 14 residues. The J segment lost 2 bases and the V segment lost 6 bases, leaving 8 bases of the junction unmatched. This CDR3 reads CSVNLGQNTDTQYF. The CDR3 coding sequence is TGCAGCGTGAACCTGGGACAGAACACAGATACGCAGTATTTT.

The chain is built from TRBV2 and TRBJ1-4; D is unresolved. The CDR3 is made up of 13 amino acids. Per germline, CDR1 SNHLY and CDR2 FYNNEI. V was shortened by 6 bases and J by 4 bases, with 9 bases between the two germline ends. CDR3 sequence (DNA): TGTGCCAGCAGAAGGACGGTTAATGAAAAACTGTTTTTT. Residues: CASRRTVNEKLFF.

The chain uses TRBV10-1 and TRBJ1-1; maybe TRBD1 (5 bases). CDR3 length equals 12 residues. The germline V gene has CDR1 WNHNN and CDR2 SYGVQD (reference sequence). The CDR3 nucleotides read TGCGCATCCGGGACCCAAAGGGGTGAAGCTTTCTTT. Its translation is CASGTQRGEAFF.

The chain has TRBV28 and TRBJ1-2; D unclear. The CDR3 is 15 residues long. V gave up 2 bases and J gave up 7 bases, with 17 bases separating them. Germline V gene sequence: CDR1 MDHEN, CDR2 SYDVKM. The CDR3 bases are TGTGCCAGCAGTTTAGTGGTTCTCCTGGAGGCTGGCTACACCTTC. Protein sequence: CASSLVVLLEAGYTF.

The V gene is TRBV9, the J gene TRBJ2-1; 8 nucleotides agree with TRBD1. The CDR3 spans 15 residues. Germline CDR1 SGDLS, CDR2 YYNGEE. J gave up 3 bases and V 4 bases, and 6 bases lay outside the gene matches. CDR3 sequence: CASSHQGTGYNEQFF. CDR3 bases: TGTGCCAGCAGCCACCAGGGGACAGGCTACAATGAGCAGTTCTTC.

This clone occurred a few times. V gene TRBV6-1 combines with J gene TRBJ1-5; maybe TRBD1 (5 bases). Germline loops: CDR1 MNHNS, CDR2 SASEGT. The ends were cut back, 3 bases at V and 6 bases at J, with 9 bases in the middle. CDR3 size: 13 residues. The CDR3 protein is CASSDGTVQPQHF. In DNA form, the CDR3 reads TGTGCCAGCAGTGATGGGACGGTTCAGCCCCAGCATTTT.

V usage is TRBV7-2 and J usage is TRBJ2-3, with D possibly TRBD2 on 6 matching bases. The germline CDR1 and CDR2 sequences are SGHTA and FQGNSA. V was pared by 4 bases and J by 8 bases, with 16 bases between. CDR3 length equals 14 residues. CDR3 loop: CASSSTIRGTTQYF. The CDR3 nucleotides are TGTGCCAGCAGCTCTACTATTCGCGGGACTACGCAGTATTTT.

DNA for the CDR3: TGTGCCAGCAGTGAAAGCCGGGCCTCCACAGATACGCAGTATTTT. It is translated as CASSESRASTDTQYF. The rearrangement links TRBV6-4 to TRBJ2-3; no reliable D call. Germline-derived CDR1 and CDR2 are MRHNA and SNTAGT. This CDR3 spans 15 amino acids. The V gene lost 3 bases and the J gene lost 2 bases, with 12 bases spanning the gap.

As DNA, the CDR3 is TGCGCCAGCAGCTTCAATGCGGGCACCAAAAACATTCAGTACTTC. This gives the protein CASSFNAGTKNIQYF. The V and J genes are TRBV5-1 and TRBJ2-4; weak D call: TRBD2 (5 bases). Between the trimmed V and J ends, which lost 2 bases and 2 bases, there was a span of 11 bases. CDR1 and CDR2 from the germline V gene are SGHRS and YFSETQ. The CDR3 covers 15 residues.

The chain joins TRBV7-2 to TRBJ2-3, with TRBD2 matching 9 bases. The ends lost 7 bases at V and 6 bases at J; junction bases unmatched: 11. This CDR3 comprises 15 residues. The V gene's germline CDR1 is SGHTA and CDR2 FQGNSA. The CDR3 loop is CASTTRAGGYDTQYF. The CDR3 nucleotides are TGTGCCAGCACCACTCGCGCGGGAGGGTACGATACGCAGTATTTT.

This clone occurred a few times. J is TRBJ2-7 and V is TRBV7-2; 7 positions match TRBD1. CDR3 length equals 16 residues. From germline, CDR1 is SGHTA and CDR2 FQGNSA. Germline trimming cut 5 bases from V and 0 bases from J; bases unmatched to any gene: 10. CDR3 in DNA: TGTGCCAGCAGCCCGTGGACAGGCCCGACCTCCTACGAGCAGTACTTC. This codes for CASSPWTGPTSYEQYF. The whole variable domain, remainder taken from reference TRBV7-2 and TRBJ2-7, is GAGVSQSPSNKVTEKGKDVELRCDPISGHTALYWYRQSLGQGLEFLIYFQGNSAPDKSGLPSDRFSAERTGGSVSTLTIQRTQQEDSAVYLCASSPWTGPTSYEQYFGPGTRLTVT.

The rearrangement links TRBV7-2 to TRBJ2-2, with 10 bases fitting TRBD2. The CDR3 covers 16 residues. J gave up 0 bases and V 5 bases, and 3 bases lay outside the gene matches. Germline CDR1 and CDR2: SGHTA and FQGNSA. This chain's CDR3 is CASSTLAGSNTGELFF. The CDR3 DNA follows: TGTGCCAGCAGCACACTAGCGGGGTCGAACACCGGGGAGCTGTTTTTT. The whole variable domain, remainder taken from reference TRBV7-2 and TRBJ2-2, is GAGVSQSPSNKVTEKGKDVELRCDPISGHTALYWYRQSLGQGLEFLIYFQGNSAPDKSGLPSDRFSAERTGGSVSTLTIQRTQQEDSAVYLCASSTLAGSNTGELFFGEGSRLTVL.

This clone appeared a single time. The J gene is TRBJ2-7, the V gene TRBV4-1; D gene uncertain. In germline, CDR1 is MGHRA, CDR2 YSYEKL. The CDR3 is 14 amino acids. V was pared by 2 bases and J by 4 bases, with 12 bases between. The CDR3 bases are TGCGCCAGCAGCCAAAATTTGGCCCAATACGAGCAGTACTTC. Its protein product is CASSQNLAQYEQYF.

The chain combines TRBV5-1 with TRBJ2-2; 9 bases align to TRBD1. The CDR3 totals 15 residues. V lost 4 bases and J lost 6; bases outside the gene matches: 7. The germline V gene encodes CDR1 SGHRS and CDR2 YFSETQ. The CDR3 spells CASSQRDRAAGELFF. For the CDR3, the DNA is TGCGCCAGCAGCCAGAGGGACAGGGCGGCCGGGGAGCTGTTTTTT.